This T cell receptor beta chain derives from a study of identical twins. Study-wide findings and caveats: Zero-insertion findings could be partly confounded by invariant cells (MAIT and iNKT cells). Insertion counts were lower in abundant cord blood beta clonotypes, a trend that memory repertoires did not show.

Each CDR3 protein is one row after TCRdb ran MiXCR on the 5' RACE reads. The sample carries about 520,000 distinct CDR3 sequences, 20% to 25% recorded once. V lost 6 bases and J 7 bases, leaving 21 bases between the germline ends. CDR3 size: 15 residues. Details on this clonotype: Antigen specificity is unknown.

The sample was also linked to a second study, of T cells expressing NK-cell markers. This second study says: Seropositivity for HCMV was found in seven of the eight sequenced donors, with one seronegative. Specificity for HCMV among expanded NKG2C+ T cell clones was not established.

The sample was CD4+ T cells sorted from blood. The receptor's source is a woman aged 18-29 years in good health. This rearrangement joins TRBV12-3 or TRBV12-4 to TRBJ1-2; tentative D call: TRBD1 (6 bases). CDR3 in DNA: TGTGCCAGCAGCCTTAGGGACACCGAGGTAGCTGGCTACACCTTC. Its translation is CASSLRDTEVAGYTF.